This T cell receptor (beta chain) comes out of a study of regulatory T cells in long-lasting Graves disease. Notes on this clonotype: The target antigen is unknown.

Investigators prepared the TCR beta libraries by applying iRepertoire HTBI primers and Arm-PCR of CDR3 regions. TCRdb called the multiplex PCR reads again in MiXCR, with one record for every CDR3 protein. The repertoire includes about 610,000 distinct CDR3 sequences, roughly 15% of them detected once, and about 12% sits in the top ten. Indicated time point: newly diagnosed GD, antithyroid drugs for less than 3 months. With RNA extracted from PBMCs as input, the TCR library was made. Findings and limits, study-wide: Segments TRBV28, TRBJ1-2 and TRBJ2-5 showed preferential usage in persistent disease.

This CDR3 region has 16 residues. Germline assignment: CDR1 SGHTA and CDR2 FQGTGA. V shed 3 bases, J shed 4 bases, and the junction held 4 bases outside the gene matches. The same sample was also used in a study of T cells in Graves' hyperthyroidism and ophthalmopathy.

The rearrangement links TRBV7-3 to TRBJ2-6, with 9 bases fitting TRBD1. The source was peripheral blood mononuclear cells (PBMCs), collected at new diagnosis, from a patient treated with antithyroid drugs. The receptor comes from a young man with Graves disease. Here the CDR3 DNA reads TGTGCCAGCAGCTTTAGGACAGGGGCAGGGGCCAACGTCCTGACTTTC. Residues: CASSFRTGAGANVLTF.